Below are 19 T cell receptor beta chains sequenced from a single sample in a study of blood T cell repertoires in COVID-19. The method was immunoSEQ multiplex PCR; TCRdb's version includes in-frame clones alone and lacks a portion of them. The sample includes just over 300,000 clones, roughly 90% of them seen just once. Sequenced material: peripheral blood. These receptors were taken from a woman in her twenties or thirties with COVID-19, enrolled during active disease.

The chain has TRBV5-4 and TRBJ1-1; D remains unclear. The CDR3 is 12 residues long. CDR1 SGHNT and CDR2 YYREEE come from the germline V gene (reference sequence). The V and J ends lost 3 bases and 0 bases respectively, with 3 bases between them. The CDR3 reads CASSYMNTEAFF. CDR3 DNA: TGTGCCAGCAGCTATATGAACACTGAAGCTTTCTTT.

The chain couples TRBV4-2 to TRBJ1-6; TRBD1 aligns across 10 bases. J lost 7 bases, V lost 0 bases, and 9 bases had no gene match. The CDR3 is made up of 18 amino acids. Germline-derived CDR1 and CDR2 are LGHNA and YNFKEQ. The CDR3 bases are TGTGCCAGCAGCCAAGATAGGGACAGGGGAGGAGGGAATTCACCCCTCCACTTT. Protein sequence: CASSQDRDRGGGNSPLHF.

V gene TRBV28 combines with J gene TRBJ2-1, with 7 bases lining up with TRBD1. Germline loops: CDR1 MDHEN, CDR2 SYDVKM. V trimming: 2 bases; J trimming: 3 bases; junction bases outside the gene matches: 7. This CDR3 region has 16 residues. The CDR3 coding sequence is TGTGCCAGCAGTTTAGGAGTGGGACAGCTCTACAATGAGCAGTTCTTC. This encodes CASSLGVGQLYNEQFF.

The J gene is TRBJ2-5, the V gene TRBV9, with TRBD1 as a possible D gene (6 bases). This CDR3 comprises 15 residues. The germline gives CDR1 SGDLS, CDR2 YYNGEE. V lost 0 bases and J lost 5, with 14 bases in between. The CDR3 DNA reads TGTGCCAGCAGCGTAGGGCAACAGGGCGGCGAGACCCAGTACTTC. This codes for CASSVGQQGGETQYF.

The rearrangement links TRBV7-2 to TRBJ1-2; 12 bases map to TRBD1. The CDR3 has 18 amino acids. Trimming at V came to 4 bases and at J to 6 bases, leaving 15 bases not matched to a gene. Germline CDR1 reads SGHTA; CDR2 reads FQGNSA. The CDR3 loop is CASSYRPGQGASFHGYTF. Here the CDR3 DNA reads TGTGCCAGCAGCTACAGACCGGGACAGGGGGCGTCGTTTCATGGCTACACCTTC. Variable domain in full (rest from reference TRBV7-2 and TRBJ1-2): GAGVSQSPSNKVTEKGKDVELRCDPISGHTALYWYRQSLGQGLEFLIYFQGNSAPDKSGLPSDRFSAERTGGSVSTLTIQRTQQEDSAVYLCASSYRPGQGASFHGYTFGSGTRLTVV.

The chain carries TRBV12-3 or TRBV12-4 and TRBJ2-7, with D perhaps TRBD2 (6 bases). The CDR3 totals 13 residues. Between the trimmed V and J ends, which lost 8 bases and 3 bases, there was a span of 14 bases. CDR3 loop: CASLPGGSYEQYF. Here the CDR3 DNA reads TGTGCCAGCCTCCCCGGAGGGAGCTACGAGCAGTACTTC.

The rearrangement links TRBV4-1 to TRBJ2-1; 9 bases map to TRBD2. The CDR3 sequence is 16 residues long. The germline V gene has CDR1 MGHRA and CDR2 YSYEKL. V lost 3 bases and J lost 6; bases outside the gene matches: 9. This CDR3 reads CASSQPQRGVSNEQFF. The CDR3 DNA sequence: TGCGCCAGCAGCCAGCCCCAGCGGGGGGTCTCCAATGAGCAGTTCTTC.

The CDR3 spells CASSLAYTDTQYF. For the CDR3, the DNA is TGCGCCAGCAGCTTGGCTTACACAGATACGCAGTATTTT. This chain joins TRBV5-1 and TRBJ2-3; unclear D gene. The V gene lost 0 bases and the J gene lost 2 bases, with 4 bases spanning the gap. The CDR3 covers 13 residues. From germline, CDR1 is SGHRS and CDR2 YFSETQ.

This rearrangement joins TRBV19 to TRBJ1-1; 8 bases line up with TRBD1. There are 13 residues in the CDR3. The germline gives CDR1 LNHDA, CDR2 SQIVND (reference sequence). V lost 10 bases to trimming and J lost 1 base; unmatched junction nucleotides: 5. CDR3 loop: CATGQGWNTEAFF. As DNA, the CDR3 is TGTGCCACCGGACAGGGTTGGAACACTGAAGCTTTCTTT.

The V call is TRBV11-2, the J call TRBJ2-5; D perhaps matches TRBD2 (5 bases). CDR1 and CDR2 (germline): SGHAT, FQNNGV. The CDR3 is 15 amino acids. The V and J ends lost 5 bases and 1 base respectively, with 14 bases between them. The DNA for the CDR3 is TGTGCCAGCAGCAGCCGACGGGGTGGCCAAGAGACCCAGTACTTC. The encoded protein is CASSSRRGGQETQYF.

J is TRBJ1-6 and V is TRBV5-5; 8 nucleotides match TRBD1. V shed 6 bases and J 7 bases; nucleotides not matched to a gene: 9. The CDR3 is 15 residues long. Germline V CDR1 and CDR2: SGHKS, YYEKEE (reference sequence). This CDR3 is CASNNDRGVNSPLHF. The CDR3 DNA reads TGTGCCAGCAACAACGACAGGGGAGTCAATTCACCCCTCCACTTT.

This clone was detected only a few times. The rearrangement uses TRBV28 and TRBJ2-7; 9 bases agree with TRBD2. Trimming took 10 bases from V and 2 from J; bases not matched to a gene: 3. CDR3 length: 12 residues. Per the germline V gene, CDR1 is MDHEN and CDR2 is SYDVKM. The CDR3 loop is CATLAGTYEQYF. The CDR3 nucleotides are TGTGCCACCCTAGCGGGGACCTACGAGCAGTACTTC.

V is TRBV18 and J is TRBJ1-2; no clear D gene. The CDR3 spans 14 residues. CDR1 is KGHSH and CDR2 is LQKENI in the germline V gene. With 4 bases removed from V and 8 bases from J, the gap between germline ends came to 17 bases. The CDR3 DNA follows: TGTGCCAGCTCACTCCTTCCTGGACTCTGGGGCTACACCTTC. As protein: CASSLLPGLWGYTF.

The chain recombines TRBV5-4 with TRBJ1-6, with D maybe TRBD1 (6 bases). V shed 4 bases and J shed 5 bases, with 13 bases lying between them. Germline V gene lookup returns CDR1 SGHNT and CDR2 YYREEE (reference sequence). The CDR3 covers 15 residues. CDR3: CASSPGTSNNSPLHF. CDR3 bases: TGTGCCAGCAGCCCTGGGACATCGAATAATTCACCCCTCCACTTT.

This clone was counted only a few times. The V and J genes are TRBV12-3 or TRBV12-4 and TRBJ1-2; D not certain. Trimming took 2 bases from V and 8 from J, leaving 12 bases between them. The CDR3 contains 13 residues. The CDR3 DNA reads as TGTGCCAGCAGTTTAAGCGTTCTAGTGGGCTACACCTTC. It translates to CASSLSVLVGYTF.

This clone appeared a single time. This chain connects TRBV30 to TRBJ1-3, with D uncertain. V was shortened by 8 bases and J by 0 bases, with 8 bases between the two germline ends. The CDR3 totals 12 residues. Germline CDR1 and CDR2: GTSNPN and SVGIG (reference sequence). The CDR3 nucleotides are TGTGCCGCTCACACCTCTGGAAACACCATATATTTT. It codes for CAAHTSGNTIYF.

In the case of this clone: A far larger clone is only one base removed, so a read error is likely. The chain recombines TRBV28 with TRBJ1-1; D is perhaps TRBD1 (5 bases). V lost 4 bases and J 1 base, leaving 7 bases between the germline ends. The CDR3 contains 13 residues. The V gene's germline CDR1 is MDHEN and CDR2 SYDVKM. The CDR3 nucleotides read TGTGCCAGCAGTTCGACAGAGAACACTGAAGCTTTCTTT. This translates into CASSSTENTEAFF.

The chain carries TRBV5-4 and TRBJ1-6, with TRBD1 identical over 7 bases. Trimming took 0 bases from V and 8 from J; bases not matched to a gene: 2. The germline V gene encodes CDR1 SGHNT and CDR2 YYREEE (reference sequence). This CDR3 contains 14 residues. CDR3 in DNA: TGTGCCAGCAGCTTGGGGGACAGCTATTCACCCCTCCACTTT. This gives the protein CASSLGDSYSPLHF.

The chain joins TRBV10-2 to TRBJ1-6, with a weak D call TRBD1 (5 bases). The CDR3 runs to 19 residues. The germline gives CDR1 WSHSY, CDR2 SAAADI. V dropped 2 bases and J dropped 6 bases, with 23 bases sitting between them. CDR3 sequence reads: CASSEPQRAAVRGNSPLHF. For the CDR3, the DNA is TGCGCCAGCAGTGAGCCCCAACGGGCAGCCGTTAGGGGTAATTCACCCCTCCACTTT.